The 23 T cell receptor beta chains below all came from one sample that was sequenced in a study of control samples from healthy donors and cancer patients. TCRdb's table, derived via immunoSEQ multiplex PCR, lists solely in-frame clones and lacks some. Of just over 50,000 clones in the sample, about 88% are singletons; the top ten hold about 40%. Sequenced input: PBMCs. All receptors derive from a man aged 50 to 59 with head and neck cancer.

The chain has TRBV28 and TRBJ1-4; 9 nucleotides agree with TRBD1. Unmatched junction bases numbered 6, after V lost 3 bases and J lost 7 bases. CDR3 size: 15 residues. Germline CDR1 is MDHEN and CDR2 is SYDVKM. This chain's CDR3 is CASSLGTGQGEKLFF. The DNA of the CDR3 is TGTGCCAGCAGTTTGGGGACAGGGCAAGGTGAAAAACTGTTTTTT.

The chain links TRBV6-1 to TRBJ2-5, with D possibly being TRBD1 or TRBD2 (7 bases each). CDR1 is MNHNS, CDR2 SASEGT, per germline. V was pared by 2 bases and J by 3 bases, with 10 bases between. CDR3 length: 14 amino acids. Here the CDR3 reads CASSEQGGKETQYF. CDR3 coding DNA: TGTGCCAGCAGTGAACAGGGGGGGAAAGAGACCCAGTACTTC.

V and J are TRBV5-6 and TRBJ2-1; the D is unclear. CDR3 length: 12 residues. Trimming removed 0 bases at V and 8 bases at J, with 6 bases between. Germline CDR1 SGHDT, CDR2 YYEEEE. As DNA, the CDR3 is TGTGCCAGCAGCTTGGCCAGTTATGAGCAGTTCTTC. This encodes CASSLASYEQFF.

CDR3 sequence reads: CASSRDGLSGANVLTF. The DNA of the CDR3 is TGTGCCAGCAGCCGGGACGGACTCTCTGGGGCCAACGTCCTGACTTTC. The rearrangement links TRBV7-3 to TRBJ2-6; possibly TRBD1 or TRBD2 for D (5 bases each). This CDR3 is built from 16 residues. V was shortened by 5 bases and J by 0 bases, with 11 bases between the two germline ends. Germline-derived CDR1 and CDR2 are SGHTA and FQGTGA.

CDR3 amino acids: CASSADPTLDNEQFF. CDR3 sequence (DNA): TGCGCCAGCAGCGCGGACCCGACCCTAGACAATGAGCAGTTCTTC. The chain is built from TRBV5-1 and TRBJ2-1; D call uncertain. CDR1 SGHRS and CDR2 YFSETQ come from the germline V gene. This CDR3 is built from 15 residues. V lost 4 bases and J lost 5, with 16 bases in between. Together with reference TRBV5-1 and TRBJ2-1, the CDR3 gives the full variable domain: KAGVTQTPRYLIKTRGQQVTLSCSPISGHRSVSWYQQTPGQGLQFLFEYFSETQRNKGNFPGRFSGRQFSNSRSEMNVSTLELGDSALYLCASSADPTLDNEQFFGPGTRLTVL.

The CDR3 spells CASTGTARHPNEKLFF. Written as DNA, the CDR3 is TGTGCCAGCACCGGGACAGCGCGACACCCTAATGAAAAACTGTTTTTT. The rearrangement links TRBV19 to TRBJ1-4, with 7 bases lining up with TRBD1. There are 16 residues in the CDR3. CDR1 is LNHDA, CDR2 SQIVND, per germline (reference sequence). With V trimmed by 9 bases and J by 3 bases, 13 bases remained unmatched.

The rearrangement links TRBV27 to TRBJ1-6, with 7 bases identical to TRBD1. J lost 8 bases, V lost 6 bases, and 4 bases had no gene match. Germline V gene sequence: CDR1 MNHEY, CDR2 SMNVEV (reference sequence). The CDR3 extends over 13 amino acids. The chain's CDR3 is CASSRQGDSPLHF. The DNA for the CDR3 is TGTGCCAGCAGCAGACAGGGTGATTCACCCCTCCACTTT.

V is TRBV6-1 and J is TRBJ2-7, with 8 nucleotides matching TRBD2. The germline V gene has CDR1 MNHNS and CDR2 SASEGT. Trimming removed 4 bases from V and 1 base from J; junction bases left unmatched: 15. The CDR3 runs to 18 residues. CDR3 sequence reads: CASSGGVGRAGGSYEQYF. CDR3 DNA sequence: TGTGCCAGCAGTGGGGGTGTCGGGAGGGCGGGAGGTTCCTACGAGCAGTACTTC.

CDR3 loop: CASSTTGLNQPQHF. The CDR3 bases are TGTGCCAGCAGCACTACAGGGTTAAATCAGCCCCAGCATTTT. The rearrangement links TRBV28 to TRBJ1-5; D possibly corresponds to TRBD1 (6 bases). V was clipped by 6 bases and J by 4 bases, with 13 bases between them. Germline-derived CDR1 and CDR2 are MDHEN and SYDVKM. This CDR3 region has 14 residues.

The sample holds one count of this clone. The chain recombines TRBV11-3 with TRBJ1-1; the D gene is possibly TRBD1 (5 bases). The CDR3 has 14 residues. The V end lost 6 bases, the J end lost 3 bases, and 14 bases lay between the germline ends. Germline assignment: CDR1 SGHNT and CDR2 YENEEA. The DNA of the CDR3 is TGTGCCAGCAGTTCGGGTGGGGGGGACACTGAAGCTTTCTTT. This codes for CASSSGGGDTEAFF.

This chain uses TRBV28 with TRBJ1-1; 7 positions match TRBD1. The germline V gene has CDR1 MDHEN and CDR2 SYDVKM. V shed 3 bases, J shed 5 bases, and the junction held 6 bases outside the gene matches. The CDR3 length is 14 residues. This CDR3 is CASSLRGRRTEAFF. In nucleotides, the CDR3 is TGTGCCAGCAGTTTGAGGGGGCGTCGGACTGAAGCTTTCTTT.

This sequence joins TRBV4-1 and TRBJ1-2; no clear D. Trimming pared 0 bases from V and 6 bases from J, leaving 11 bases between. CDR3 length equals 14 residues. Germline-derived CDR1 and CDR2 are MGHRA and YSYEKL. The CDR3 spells CASSQDYGADGYTF. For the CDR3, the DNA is TGCGCCAGCAGCCAAGATTATGGTGCGGATGGCTACACCTTC.

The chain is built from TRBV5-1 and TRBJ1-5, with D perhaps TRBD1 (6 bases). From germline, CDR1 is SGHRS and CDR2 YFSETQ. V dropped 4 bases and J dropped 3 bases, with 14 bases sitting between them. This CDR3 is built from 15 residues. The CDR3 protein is CASSEQGGDNQPQHF. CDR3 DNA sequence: TGCGCCAGCAGCGAACAGGGAGGAGACAATCAGCCCCAGCATTTT.

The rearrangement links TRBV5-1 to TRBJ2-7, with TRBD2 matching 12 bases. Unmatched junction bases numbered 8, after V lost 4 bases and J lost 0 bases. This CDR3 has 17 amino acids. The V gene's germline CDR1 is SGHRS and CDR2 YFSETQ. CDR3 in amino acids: CASSPGLAGYSSYEQYF. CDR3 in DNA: TGCGCCAGCAGCCCGGGACTAGCGGGTTACAGCTCCTACGAGCAGTACTTC. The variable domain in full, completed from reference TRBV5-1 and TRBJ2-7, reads KAGVTQTPRYLIKTRGQQVTLSCSPISGHRSVSWYQQTPGQGLQFLFEYFSETQRNKGNFPGRFSGRQFSNSRSEMNVSTLELGDSALYLCASSPGLAGYSSYEQYFGPGTRLTVT.

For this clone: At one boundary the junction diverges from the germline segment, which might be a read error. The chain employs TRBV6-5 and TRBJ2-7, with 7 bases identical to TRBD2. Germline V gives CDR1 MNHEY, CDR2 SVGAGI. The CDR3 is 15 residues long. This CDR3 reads CASRGIRDYSHEQYF. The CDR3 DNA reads TGTGCCAGCAGAGGAATCCGGGACTACTCCCACGAGCAGTACTTC.

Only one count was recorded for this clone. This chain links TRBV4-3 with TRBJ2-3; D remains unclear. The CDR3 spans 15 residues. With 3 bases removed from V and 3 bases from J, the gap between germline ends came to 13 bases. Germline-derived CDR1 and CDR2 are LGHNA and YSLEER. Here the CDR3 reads CASSHRFAETDTQYF. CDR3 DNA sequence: TGCGCCAGCAGCCACCGGTTCGCGGAAACAGATACGCAGTATTTT.

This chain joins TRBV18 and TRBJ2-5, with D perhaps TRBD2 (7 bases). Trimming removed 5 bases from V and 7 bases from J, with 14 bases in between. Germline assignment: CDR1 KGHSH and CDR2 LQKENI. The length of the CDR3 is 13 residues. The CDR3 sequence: CASSSGEGTTQYF. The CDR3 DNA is TGTGCCAGCTCATCAGGGGAGGGAACGACCCAGTACTTC.

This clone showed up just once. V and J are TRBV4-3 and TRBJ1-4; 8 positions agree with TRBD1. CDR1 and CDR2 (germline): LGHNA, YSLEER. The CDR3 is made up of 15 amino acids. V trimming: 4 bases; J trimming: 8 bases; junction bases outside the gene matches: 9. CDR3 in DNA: TGCGCCAGCAGCCCATCGACAGGGGTGTGGGAAAAACTGTTTTTT. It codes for CASSPSTGVWEKLFF.

CDR3 nucleotides: TGTGCCACCAGTGATGGGGCCAGGTGGAATGAGCAGTTCTTC. Protein: CATSDGARWNEQFF. The chain has TRBV24-1 and TRBJ2-1; D is perhaps TRBD1 (5 bases). The CDR3 extends over 14 amino acids. Looked up from germline, CDR1 is KGHDR and CDR2 is SFDVKD. V was trimmed by 3 bases and J by 7 bases, leaving 12 bases between them.

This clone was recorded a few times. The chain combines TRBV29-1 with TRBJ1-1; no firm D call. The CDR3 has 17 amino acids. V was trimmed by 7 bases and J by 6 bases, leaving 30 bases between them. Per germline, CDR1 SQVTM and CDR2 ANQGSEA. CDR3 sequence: CSDGSVFGVRHGAEAFF. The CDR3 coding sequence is TGCAGCGACGGGAGCGTATTCGGGGTGCGGCATGGGGCTGAAGCTTTCTTT.

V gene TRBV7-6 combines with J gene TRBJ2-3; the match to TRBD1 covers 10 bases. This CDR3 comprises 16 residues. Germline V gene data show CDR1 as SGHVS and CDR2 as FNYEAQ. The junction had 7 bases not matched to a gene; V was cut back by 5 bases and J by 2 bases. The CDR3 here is CASSVRGTGVTDTQYF. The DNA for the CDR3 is TGTGCCAGCAGCGTCCGTGGGACAGGGGTCACAGATACGCAGTATTTT.

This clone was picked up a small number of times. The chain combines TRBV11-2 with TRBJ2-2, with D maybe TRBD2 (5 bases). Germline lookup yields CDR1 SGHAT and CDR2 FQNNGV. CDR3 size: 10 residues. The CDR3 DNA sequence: TGTGCTAGCGCGTCCGGGGAGCTGTTTTTT. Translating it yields CASASGELFF.

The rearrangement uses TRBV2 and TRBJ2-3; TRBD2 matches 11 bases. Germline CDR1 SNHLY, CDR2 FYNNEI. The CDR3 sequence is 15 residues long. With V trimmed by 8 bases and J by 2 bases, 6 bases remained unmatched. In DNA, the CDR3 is TGTGCCAGCGATTATAGCGGGGGGGCCACAGATACGCAGTATTTT. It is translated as CASDYSGGATDTQYF.